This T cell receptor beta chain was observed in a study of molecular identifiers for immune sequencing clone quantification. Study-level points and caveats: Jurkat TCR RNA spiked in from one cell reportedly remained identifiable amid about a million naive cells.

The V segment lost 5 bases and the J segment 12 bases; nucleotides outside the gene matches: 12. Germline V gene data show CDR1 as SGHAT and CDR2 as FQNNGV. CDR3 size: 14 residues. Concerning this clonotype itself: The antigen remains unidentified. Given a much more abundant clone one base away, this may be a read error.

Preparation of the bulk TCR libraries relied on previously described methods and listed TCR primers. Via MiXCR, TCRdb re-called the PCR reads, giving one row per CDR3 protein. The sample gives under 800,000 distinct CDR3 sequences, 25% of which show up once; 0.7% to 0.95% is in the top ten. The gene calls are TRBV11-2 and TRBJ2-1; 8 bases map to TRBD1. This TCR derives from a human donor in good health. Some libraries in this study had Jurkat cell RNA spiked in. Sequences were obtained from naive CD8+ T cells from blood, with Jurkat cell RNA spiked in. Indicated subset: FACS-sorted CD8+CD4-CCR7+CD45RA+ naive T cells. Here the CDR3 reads CASSDDRGARRQFF. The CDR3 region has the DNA TGTGCCAGCAGCGACGACAGGGGCGCGCGTCGGCAGTTCTTC.